Listed below are T cell receptor beta chains from one sample, sequenced in a study of CXCR3-negative and CXCR3-positive naive CD8 T cells. After re-calling the 5' RACE reads, TCRdb lists one entry per CDR3 protein, DNA absent. In total, the table holds 130,000 or so distinct CDR3 sequences. The source material was naive CXCR3+ CD8+ T cells from blood. The receptors were sampled from a human donor in good health. Some clones in this sample may be carry-over from other donors' samples. The CDR3 runs from the conserved cysteine through the conserved F or W.

J: TRBJ2-3; V: TRBV7-3; CDR3: CASSLGRADTQYF
J: TRBJ1-1; V: TRBV7-9; CDR3: CASSYPENTEASF
J: TRBJ2-7; V: TRBV21-1; CDR3: CASSNSRVPPYEQYF
J: TRBJ2-7; V: TRBV20-1; CDR3: CSARGAGGTYEQYF
J: TRBJ1-1; V: TRBV29-1; CDR3: CSVLGEGWFTEAFF
J: TRBJ1-2; V: TRBV28; CDR3: CASSSLTGGSGEGYTF
J: TRBJ2-7; V: TRBV5-1; CDR3: CASSEYGPRSREQYF
J: TRBJ2-7; V: TRBV7-9; CDR3: CASSRSPPEQYF
J: TRBJ1-4; V: TRBV6-6; CDR3: CASSPQMMELFF
J: TRBJ2-7; V: TRBV7-3; CDR3: CASSPGLREQYF
J: TRBJ1-1; V: TRBV6-6; CDR3: CASSPPVTNTEAFF
J: TRBJ2-7; V: TRBV27; CDR3: CASSLLRDRVYGQYF
J: TRBJ2-1; V: TRBV2; CDR3: CASSDREYNEQFF
J: TRBJ2-3; V: TRBV23-1; CDR3: CASSRNRTYTQYF
J: TRBJ2-1; V: TRBV14; CDR3: CASSQGGTNEQFF
J: TRBJ2-5; V: TRBV27; CDR3: CASSLRIRGRFQETQYF
J: TRBJ2-2; V: TRBV6-2/TRBV6-3; CDR3: CASSPSGVTGELFF